This T cell receptor beta chain was sequenced for a study of vaccination and CD4 T cells after COVID-19 (dated by TCRdb to between 2020 and 2023). Background on the whole study: Convalescent patients had a positive SARS-CoV-2 result on nasal swab PCR, and of these patients, nine had mild disease and one had severe disease. Six males and four females were included in the convalescent cohort, with two Hispanic individuals, seven Caucasians, two Asians and one multiracial person represented. Each participant got two doses of either the Pfizer-BioNTech BNT162b2 vaccine (n=8) or the Moderna mRNA-1273 vaccine (n=2). Post-COVID blood samples were collected from convalescent patients a median of around 100 days after diagnosis, with a range of about 35 to 180 days. In control cultures, a CEFX viral epitope pool was used as positive control, an HIV-1 Nef peptide pool was used as negative control, or no peptide was added. Post-vaccine blood samples were taken a median of 72 days after the second vaccine dose, with a range of roughly 13 to 250 days. Culture stimuli were overlapping spike peptide pools from SARS-CoV-2 and from the common cold coronaviruses HCoV-NL63, HCoV-OC43 and HCoV-229E. In around ten COVID-19 convalescent patients and a handful of infection-naive healthy vaccine recipients, the spike-specific CD4+ TCR repertoire before mRNA vaccination was compared with the repertoire after mRNA vaccination. What the work shows at the level of the full study, not this receptor alone: Only a relatively small number of convalescent patients were included in the study, and early timepoints following natural infection were not analyzed. Among convalescent patients, a median about 90% of the SARS-CoV-2-reactive clones seen after vaccination appeared only after vaccination, which suggests priming specific to the vaccine. Nearly all vaccine-specific clones in convalescent patients (304 of 307) were mono-reactive for SARS-CoV-2 spike rather than cross-reactive with common cold coronaviruses. An increase in the median number of SARS-CoV-2-reactive clonotypes from around 20 after infection to roughly 38 after vaccination was observed, but the change was not found to be significant.

On this clonotype itself: Its antigen has not been determined. No much larger clonotype is one base removed from it; base qualities were not supplied.

The meaning of the sample's treatment or condition label: roughly 10-day PBMC culture with coronavirus spike peptide pools or control peptides (ViraFEST assay). To expand antigen-specific T cells with peptide pools and then pick out the expanded clonotypes through TCR sequencing, the study relied on the ViraFEST assay. The positive SARS-CoV-2 PCR tests of the convalescent patients were dated from March to December 2020, before the Alpha, Beta and Delta variants emerged in the United States. Approximately 2.1 million PBMCs per well were cultured in IMDM with roughly 5% human AB serum and roughly 9.3 IU/ml IL-2, plus 10 ug/ml peptide pools. Half of the culture medium was replaced with fresh IL-2-containing medium on days 3 and 7. After 10 days of culture, CD4+ T cells were isolated by negative selection using the EasySep CD4+ T cell isolation kit. Ficoll-Paque Plus gradient centrifugation was used to isolate PBMCs from whole blood, and the isolated PBMCs were then either used fresh or cryopreserved at -140C. Each culture condition was generally run in triplicate wells.

Libraries were made using PCR. DNA from cultured CD4+ T cells was subjected to TCR sequencing with the Oncomine TCR Beta short-read assay at the Johns Hopkins FTIC core. Genomic DNA was extracted from the cultured CD4+ T cells with the QIAamp micro DNA kit. The Oncomine TCR Beta libraries from cultured CD4+ T cells were pooled using unique dual indexes and then sequenced on an Illumina iSeq 100. For the original study's pipeline: Non-productive sequences were removed, and CDR3s that did not start with C, did not end with F or W, or were shorter than 7 amino acids were discarded. Antigen-specific clonotypes were identified with the MANAFEST web application by comparing peptide-stimulated wells with reference and other culture wells. An FDR below 0.05, an odds ratio above 5, and a productive frequency above 0.1% in at least two of three replicate wells were required for clones to be considered positive. Clonotypes that were significantly expanded in both SARS-CoV-2 spike wells and at least one common cold coronavirus spike condition were defined as cross-reactive. Similarity between CDR3 sequences was evaluated in R version 3.6.1 using Levenshtein distances (stringdist) and unrooted phylogenetic trees (ape). TCRdb ran its own pipeline on the public reads, namely fastp trimming at Q25 and MiXCR clone calling, and kept in-frame beta chains. Records with the same CDR3 protein are collapsed into one entry carrying the most frequent genes and DNA. The V and J calls shown here were made by TCRdb, not taken from the authors' results. For this sample there are around 3,100 distinct CDR3 sequences; 70% to 85% appear just once. 25% to 35% of the sample comes from the top ten.

Measured from the cysteine to the phenylalanine, the CDR3 is 15 residues long. The entry retains the CDR3 DNA only, 45 bases that are in frame from base 1. From the germline V gene, CDR1 is ENHRY and CDR2 is SYGVKD. Trimming at the junction amounts to 3 bases on V and 1 base on J, and the germline ends lie 12 bases apart. This sequence was found in a human donor who had recovered from COVID-19. The chain links TRBV10-3 with TRBJ1-1; TRBD1 could be the D gene, as 5 bases match. The sequencing sample was made of CD4+ T cells from blood, cultured in vitro. CDR3 region: CAISDSGRENTEAFF. The nucleotide sequence reads TGTGCCATCAGTGATTCGGGACGGGAGAACACTGAAGCTTTCTTT.